Below, 19 T cell receptor beta chains from the same sample are listed, as sequenced in a study of shared clonotypes between healthy human individuals. Sequencing used immunoSEQ multiplex PCR; TCRdb keeps in-frame clones, though not all of them. The sample contains about 2 million clones, about 95% of which appear only once. Terminally differentiated effector memory CD45RA+ cells were excluded from the naive CD8 cells, which were CD45RO-negative and positively selected for CCR7. Sequencing was carried out using naive CD8+ T cells sorted from blood. Source of these receptors: a young man in good health.

V and J are TRBV5-1 and TRBJ1-6; possible D gene TRBD1, 6 bases. Trimming cost V 4 bases and J 10 bases, with 15 bases left between them. The CDR3 spans 14 residues. CDR1 is SGHRS and CDR2 is YFSETQ in the germline V gene. CDR3 region: CASSKQGSQSPLHF. CDR3 nucleotides: TGCGCCAGCAGCAAACAGGGATCCCAATCACCCCTCCACTTT.

Worth noting for this clone: Other DNA sequences from this sample encode an identical CDR3 as well. CDR3 amino acids: CASSLAGVTEAFF. The CDR3 DNA reads as TGCGCCAGCAGCTTGGCAGGGGTGACTGAAGCTTTCTTT. The V call is TRBV5-1, the J call TRBJ1-1; a weak D match, TRBD1 (6 bases). This CDR3 has 13 amino acids. Germline loops: CDR1 SGHRS, CDR2 YFSETQ. V was trimmed by 0 bases and J by 5 bases, leaving 8 bases between them. The full variable domain, with the rest looked up from reference TRBV5-1 and TRBJ1-1, is KAGVTQTPRYLIKTRGQQVTLSCSPISGHRSVSWYQQTPGQGLQFLFEYFSETQRNKGNFPGRFSGRQFSNSRSEMNVSTLELGDSALYLCASSLAGVTEAFFGQGTRLTVV.

The rearrangement uses TRBV4-1 and TRBJ2-7; 7 positions agree with TRBD1. The CDR3 has 16 residues. Trimming at V came to 2 bases and at J to 4 bases, leaving 11 bases not matched to a gene. Germline CDR1 is MGHRA and CDR2 is YSYEKL. The CDR3 sequence is CASSQSSGTAEYEQYF. For the CDR3, the DNA is TGCGCCAGCAGCCAAAGCTCGGGGACAGCCGAGTACGAGCAGTACTTC.

This clone came up once. One end of the junction varies from germline; a read error may be responsible. The chain carries TRBV29-1 and TRBJ2-7; D is perhaps TRBD1 or TRBD2 (5 bases each). The germline gives CDR1 SQVTM, CDR2 ANQGSEA. The CDR3 contains 13 residues. This CDR3 is CSVEGETDYEQYF. CDR3 DNA sequence: TGCAGCGTGGAAGGGGAGACTGACTACGAGCAGTACTTC.

The chain uses TRBV6-1 and TRBJ1-3; D gene uncertain. Trimming shortened V by 6 bases and J by 0 bases, and 12 bases separated the two germline ends. The germline V gene encodes CDR1 MNHNS and CDR2 SASEGT. The CDR3 is made up of 15 amino acids. CDR3: CASRADPTSGNTIYF. The CDR3, as DNA: TGTGCCAGCAGAGCTGACCCCACCTCTGGAAACACCATATATTTT.

The chain couples TRBV6-1 to TRBJ1-2; D is ambiguous. This CDR3 comprises 11 residues. V was shortened by 4 bases and J by 3 bases, with 3 bases between the two germline ends. CDR1 MNHNS and CDR2 SASEGT come from the germline V gene. The DNA for the CDR3 is TGTGCCAGCAGTGTGCACTATGGCTACACCTTC. It codes for CASSVHYGYTF.

The chain combines TRBV29-1 with TRBJ2-7; TRBD1 agrees at 11 bases. The CDR3 totals 16 residues. Germline lookup yields CDR1 SQVTM and CDR2 ANQGSEA. V shed 0 bases and J 3 bases; nucleotides not matched to a gene: 7. In DNA form, the CDR3 reads TGCAGCGTTGAAGACTCGGGGACAGGGGGTTTCTACGAGCAGTACTTC. Translation: CSVEDSGTGGFYEQYF.

The rearrangement uses TRBV4-1 and TRBJ2-7, with 16 bases that match TRBD2. With V trimmed by 3 bases and J by 4 bases, 9 bases remained unmatched. CDR1 MGHRA and CDR2 YSYEKL come from the germline V gene. The CDR3 loop spans 18 amino acids. The CDR3, as DNA: TGCGCCAGCAGCCAGTGGGCTGGGACTAGCGGGGGGGATTACGAGCAGTACTTC. Its protein product is CASSQWAGTSGGDYEQYF.

V usage is TRBV10-1 and J usage is TRBJ2-1, with 10 bases that match TRBD2. The CDR3 contains 15 residues. Germline trimming cut 4 bases from V and 5 bases from J; bases unmatched to any gene: 5. The germline V gene encodes CDR1 WNHNN and CDR2 SYGVQD (reference sequence). In DNA form, the CDR3 reads TGCGCCAGCAGTGCAAGCGGGAGGGCCGACAATGAGCAGTTCTTC. Its protein product is CASSASGRADNEQFF.

V is TRBV27 and J is TRBJ2-2, with a weak D call TRBD2 (5 bases). The V and J ends lost 4 bases and 3 bases respectively, with 15 bases between them. Germline V CDR1 and CDR2: MNHEY, SMNVEV (reference sequence). The CDR3 sequence is 16 residues long. This CDR3 is CASSYSPPGDTGELFF. The DNA of the CDR3 is TGTGCCAGCAGTTACAGCCCCCCCGGGGACACCGGGGAGCTGTTTTTT.

This chain joins TRBV5-6 and TRBJ2-7; D tentatively fits TRBD1 or TRBD2 (7 bases each). Trimming left V 3 bases short and J 6 bases short, with 13 bases between. CDR3 length: 13 residues. CDR1 and CDR2 (germline): SGHDT, YYEEEE. CDR3 nucleotides: TGTGCCAGCAGCTCAACAGGGGAGGGCGAGCAGTACTTC. It specifies CASSSTGEGEQYF. Variable domain in full (rest from reference TRBV5-6 and TRBJ2-7): DAGVTQSPTHLIKTRGQQVTLRCSPKSGHDTVSWYQQALGQGPQFIFQYYEEEERQRGNFPDRFSGHQFPNYSSELNVNALLLGDSALYLCASSSTGEGEQYFGPGTRLTVT.

V and J are TRBV5-1 and TRBJ2-7; 7 positions agree with TRBD2. The V gene's germline CDR1 is SGHRS and CDR2 YFSETQ. Trimming took 4 bases from V and 6 from J; bases not matched to a gene: 4. This CDR3 has 12 amino acids. CDR3 residues: CASSVTGGEQYF. CDR3 DNA: TGCGCCAGCAGCGTAACGGGAGGCGAGCAGTACTTC.

This rearrangement joins TRBV7-9 to TRBJ2-7, with no clear D. Trimming took 2 bases from V and 5 from J, leaving 16 bases between them. The CDR3 contains 15 residues. Germline CDR1 is SEHNR and CDR2 is FQNEAQ (reference sequence). CDR3 nucleotide sequence: TGTGCCAGCAGCTTATCTGTCCCTTTAGCCCACGAGCAGTACTTC. It yields the protein CASSLSVPLAHEQYF.

The CDR3 sequence is CASGAGTSSYNEQFF. The CDR3 region has the DNA TGTGCTAGTGGTGCCGGGACTAGCAGCTACAATGAGCAGTTCTTC. The chain combines TRBV12-5 with TRBJ2-1; 9 positions match TRBD2. Germline loops: CDR1 LGHNT, CDR2 FRNRAP. Trimming removed 5 bases from V and 3 bases from J; junction bases left unmatched: 5. CDR3 size: 15 residues.

Written as DNA, the CDR3 is TGTGCCAGCAGCTTAGCGGGAGGGGCCGGGATGGAGACCCAGTACTTC. It translates to CASSLAGGAGMETQYF. V and J are TRBV7-6 and TRBJ2-5; 7 nucleotides line up with TRBD2. CDR3 size: 16 residues. V shed 0 bases, J shed 5 bases, and the junction held 9 bases outside the gene matches. The V gene's germline CDR1 is SGHVS and CDR2 FNYEAQ.

This rearrangement joins TRBV10-1 to TRBJ2-5, with no clear D. The length of the CDR3 is 13 residues. The germline V and J ends were trimmed by 4 bases and 1 base, with 7 bases remaining between them. The germline V gene encodes CDR1 WNHNN and CDR2 SYGVQD (reference sequence). CDR3 protein: CASSAAGQETQYF. CDR3 DNA: TGCGCCAGCAGTGCGGCAGGCCAAGAGACCCAGTACTTC.

CDR3 loop: CSVDQGTATYGYTF. Here the CDR3 DNA reads TGCAGCGTTGATCAGGGGACAGCGACCTATGGCTACACCTTC. The rearrangement uses TRBV29-1 and TRBJ1-2; 7 nucleotides agree with TRBD1. This CDR3 comprises 14 residues. V lost 3 bases and J lost 4; bases outside the gene matches: 8. Per germline, CDR1 SQVTM and CDR2 ANQGSEA.

J is TRBJ2-7 and V is TRBV4-1; perhaps TRBD1 as D (6 bases). Germline CDR1 and CDR2: MGHRA and YSYEKL. There are 16 residues in the CDR3. Trimming removed 1 base from V and 5 bases from J, with 18 bases in between. The chain's CDR3 is CASSQGWLGASHEQYF. CDR3 in DNA: TGCGCCAGCAGCCAAGGCTGGTTGGGGGCTTCCCACGAGCAGTACTTC.

A note on this clone: This same CDR3 is encoded by further DNA sequences in the sample. The chain combines TRBV10-3 with TRBJ2-7; D may correspond to TRBD1 or TRBD2 (5 bases each). The CDR3 loop spans 15 amino acids. Germline CDR1 ENHRY, CDR2 SYGVKD. V lost 0 bases and J 2 bases, leaving 11 bases between the germline ends. CDR3 protein: CAISESGQGAYEQYF. In DNA, the CDR3 is TGTGCCATCAGTGAGTCTGGGCAGGGAGCCTACGAGCAGTACTTC.